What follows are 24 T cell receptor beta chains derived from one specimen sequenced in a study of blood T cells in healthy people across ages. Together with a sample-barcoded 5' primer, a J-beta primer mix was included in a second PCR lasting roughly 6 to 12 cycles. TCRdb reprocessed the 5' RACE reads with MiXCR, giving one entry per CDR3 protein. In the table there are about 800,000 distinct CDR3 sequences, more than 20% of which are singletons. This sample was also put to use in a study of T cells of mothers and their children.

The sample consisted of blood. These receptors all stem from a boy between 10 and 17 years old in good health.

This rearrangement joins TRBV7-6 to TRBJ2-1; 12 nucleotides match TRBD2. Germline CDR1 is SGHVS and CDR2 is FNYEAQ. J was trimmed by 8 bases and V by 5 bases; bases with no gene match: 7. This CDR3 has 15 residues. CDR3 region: CASSNRLAGVHEQFF. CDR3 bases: TGTGCCAGCAGCAATAGACTAGCGGGAGTGCATGAGCAGTTCTTC.

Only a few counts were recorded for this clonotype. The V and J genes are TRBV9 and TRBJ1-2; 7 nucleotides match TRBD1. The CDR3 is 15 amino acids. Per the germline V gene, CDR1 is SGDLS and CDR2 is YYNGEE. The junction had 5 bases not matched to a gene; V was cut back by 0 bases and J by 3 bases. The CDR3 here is CASSVGGTADYGYTF. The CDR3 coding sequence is TGTGCCAGCAGCGTAGGCGGGACAGCAGACTATGGCTACACCTTC.

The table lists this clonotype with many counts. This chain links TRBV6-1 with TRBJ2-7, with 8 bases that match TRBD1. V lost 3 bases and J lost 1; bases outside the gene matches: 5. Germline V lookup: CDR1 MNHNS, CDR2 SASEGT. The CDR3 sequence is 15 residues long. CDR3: CASSDRDRPSYEQYF. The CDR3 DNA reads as TGTGCCAGCAGTGACCGGGACAGGCCGTCCTACGAGCAGTACTTC.

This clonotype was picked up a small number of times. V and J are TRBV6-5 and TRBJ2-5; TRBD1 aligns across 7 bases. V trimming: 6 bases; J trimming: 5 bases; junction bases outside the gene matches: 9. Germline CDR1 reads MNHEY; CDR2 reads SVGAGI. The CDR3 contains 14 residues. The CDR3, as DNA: TGTGCCAGCAGCAACCAGGGGGACGGGGAGACCCAGTACTTC. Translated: CASSNQGDGETQYF.

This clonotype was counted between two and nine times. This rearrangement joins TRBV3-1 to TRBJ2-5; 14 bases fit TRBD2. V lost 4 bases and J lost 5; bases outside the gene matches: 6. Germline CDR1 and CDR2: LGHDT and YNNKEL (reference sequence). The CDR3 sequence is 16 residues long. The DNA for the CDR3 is TGTGCCAGCAGCCCCAGGACTAGCGGGAGGTCGGAGACCCAGTACTTC. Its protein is CASSPRTSGRSETQYF.

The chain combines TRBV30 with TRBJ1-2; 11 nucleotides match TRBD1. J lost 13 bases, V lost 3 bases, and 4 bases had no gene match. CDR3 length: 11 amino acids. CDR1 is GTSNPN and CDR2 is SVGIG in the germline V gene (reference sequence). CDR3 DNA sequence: TGTGCCTGGAGCCGGGACAGGGGGTCCACCTTC. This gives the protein CAWSRDRGSTF. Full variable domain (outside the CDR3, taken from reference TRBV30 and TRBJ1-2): SQTIHQWPATLVQPVGSPLSLECTVEGTSNPNLYWYRQAAGRGLQLLFYSVGIGQISSEVPQNLSASRPQDRQFILSSKKLLLSDSGFYLCAWSRDRGSTFGSGTRLTVV.

The CDR3 sequence is CASSLAATSSYNEQFF. The DNA of the CDR3 is TGTGCCAGCAGCCTAGCGGCAACCAGCTCCTACAATGAGCAGTTCTTC. This chain connects TRBV27 to TRBJ2-1; 7 bases align to TRBD2. V lost 6 bases to trimming and J lost 0 bases; unmatched junction nucleotides: 8. Germline-derived CDR1 and CDR2 are MNHEY and SMNVEV (reference sequence). This CDR3 has 16 residues.

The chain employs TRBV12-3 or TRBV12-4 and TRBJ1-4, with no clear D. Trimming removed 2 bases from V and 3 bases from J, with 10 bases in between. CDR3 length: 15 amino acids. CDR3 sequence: CASSLFGMANEKLFF. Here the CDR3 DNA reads TGTGCCAGCAGTTTATTCGGGATGGCTAATGAAAAACTGTTTTTT.

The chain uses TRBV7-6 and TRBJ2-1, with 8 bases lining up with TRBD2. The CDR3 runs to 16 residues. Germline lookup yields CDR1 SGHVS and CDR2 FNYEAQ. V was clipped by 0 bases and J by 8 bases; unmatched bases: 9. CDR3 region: CASSLAPGTRLDEQFF. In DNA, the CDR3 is TGTGCCAGCAGCTTAGCGCCTGGGACTAGATTGGATGAGCAGTTCTTC.

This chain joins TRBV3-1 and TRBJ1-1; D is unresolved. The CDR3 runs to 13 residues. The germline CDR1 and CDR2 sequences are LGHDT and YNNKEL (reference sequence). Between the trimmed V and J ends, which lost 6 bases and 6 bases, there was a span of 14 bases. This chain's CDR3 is CASRLMEGAEAFF. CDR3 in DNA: TGTGCCAGCAGACTTATGGAGGGCGCTGAAGCTTTCTTT. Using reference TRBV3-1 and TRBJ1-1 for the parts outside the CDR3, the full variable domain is DTAVSQTPKYLVTQMGNDKSIKCEQNLGHDTMYWYKQDSKKFLKIMFSYNNKELIINETVPNRFSPKSPDKAHLNLHINSLELGDSAVYFCASRLMEGAEAFFGQGTRLTVV.

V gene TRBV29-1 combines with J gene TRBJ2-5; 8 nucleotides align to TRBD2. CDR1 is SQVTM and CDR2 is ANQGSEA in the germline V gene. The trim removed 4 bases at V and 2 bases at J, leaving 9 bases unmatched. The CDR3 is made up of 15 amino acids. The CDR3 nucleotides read TGCAGCGTTGTCCCGGTGCCGGGGGGGCAAGAGACCCAGTACTTC. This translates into CSVVPVPGGQETQYF.

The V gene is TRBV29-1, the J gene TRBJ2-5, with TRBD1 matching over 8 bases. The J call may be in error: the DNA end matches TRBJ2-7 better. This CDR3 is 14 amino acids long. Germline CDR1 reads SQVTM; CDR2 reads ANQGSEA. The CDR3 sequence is CSVGDRSFSYEQYF. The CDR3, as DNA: TGCAGCGTGGGGGACAGGTCCTTTTCCTACGAGCAGTACTTC.

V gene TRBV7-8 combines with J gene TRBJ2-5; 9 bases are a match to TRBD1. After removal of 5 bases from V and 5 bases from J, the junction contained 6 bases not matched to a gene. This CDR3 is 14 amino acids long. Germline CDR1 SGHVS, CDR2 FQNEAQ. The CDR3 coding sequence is TGTGCCAGCAGCCAGCACAGGGGGCGGGAGACCCAGTACTTC. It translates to CASSQHRGRETQYF.

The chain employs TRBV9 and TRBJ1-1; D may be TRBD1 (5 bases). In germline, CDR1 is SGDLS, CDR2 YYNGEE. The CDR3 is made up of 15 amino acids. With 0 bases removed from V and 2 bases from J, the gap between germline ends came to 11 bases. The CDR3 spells CASSVGGAKNTEAFF. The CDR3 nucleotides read TGTGCCAGCAGCGTAGGAGGGGCCAAAAACACTGAAGCTTTCTTT.

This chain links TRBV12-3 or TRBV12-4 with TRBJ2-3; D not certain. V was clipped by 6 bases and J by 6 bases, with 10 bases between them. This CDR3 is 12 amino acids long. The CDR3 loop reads CASRSRADTQYF. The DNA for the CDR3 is TGTGCCAGCAGATCGAGAGCCGATACGCAGTATTTT.

This CDR3 reads CASSSGPSKLTQYF. CDR3 DNA: TGTGCCAGCAGCTCGGGACCGTCCAAGTTGACCCAGTACTTC. The V gene is TRBV7-9, the J gene TRBJ2-5; TRBD1 or TRBD2 may be the D gene (5 bases each). CDR1 SEHNR and CDR2 FQNEAQ come from the germline V gene (reference sequence). The CDR3 is 14 amino acids. With 4 bases removed from V and 7 bases from J, the gap between germline ends came to 16 bases.

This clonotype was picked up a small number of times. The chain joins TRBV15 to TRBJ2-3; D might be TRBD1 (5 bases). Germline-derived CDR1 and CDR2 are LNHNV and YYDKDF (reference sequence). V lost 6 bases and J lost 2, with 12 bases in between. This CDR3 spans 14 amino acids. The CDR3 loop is CATRPDKDTDTQYF. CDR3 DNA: TGTGCCACCAGGCCGGACAAAGACACAGATACGCAGTATTTT.

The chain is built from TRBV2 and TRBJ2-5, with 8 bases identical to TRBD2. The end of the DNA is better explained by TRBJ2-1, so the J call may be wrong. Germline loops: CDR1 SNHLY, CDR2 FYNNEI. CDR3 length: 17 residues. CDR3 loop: CASSEARALAASEEQFF. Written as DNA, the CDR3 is TGTGCCAGCAGTGAAGCTCGGGCACTAGCGGCCAGTGAGGAGCAGTTCTTC.

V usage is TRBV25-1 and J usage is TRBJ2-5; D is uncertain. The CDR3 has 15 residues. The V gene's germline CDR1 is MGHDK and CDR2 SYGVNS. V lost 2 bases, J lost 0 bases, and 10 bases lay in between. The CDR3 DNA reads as TGTGCCAGCAGTGAAACCTCCTGGTACCAAGAGACCCAGTACTTC. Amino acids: CASSETSWYQETQYF. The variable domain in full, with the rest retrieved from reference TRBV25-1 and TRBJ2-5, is EADIYQTPRYLVIGTGKKITLECSQTMGHDKMYWYQQDPGMELHLIHYSYGVNSTEKGDLSSESTVSRIRTEHFPLTLESARPSHTSQYLCASSETSWYQETQYFGPGTRLLVL.

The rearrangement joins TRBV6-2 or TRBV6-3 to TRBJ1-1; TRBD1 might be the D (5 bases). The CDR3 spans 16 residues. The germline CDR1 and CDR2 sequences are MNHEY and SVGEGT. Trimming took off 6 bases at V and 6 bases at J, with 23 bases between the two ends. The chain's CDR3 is CASSKTSLGRTAEAFF. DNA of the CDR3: TGTGCCAGCAGCAAAACCTCTTTGGGACGGACGGCTGAAGCTTTCTTT.

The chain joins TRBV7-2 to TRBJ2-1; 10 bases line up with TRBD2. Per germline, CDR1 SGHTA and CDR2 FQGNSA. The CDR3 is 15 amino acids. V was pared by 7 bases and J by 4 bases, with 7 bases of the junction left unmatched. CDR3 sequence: CASNTGLAEYNEQFF. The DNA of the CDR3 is TGTGCCAGCAACACAGGACTAGCGGAGTACAATGAGCAGTTCTTC.

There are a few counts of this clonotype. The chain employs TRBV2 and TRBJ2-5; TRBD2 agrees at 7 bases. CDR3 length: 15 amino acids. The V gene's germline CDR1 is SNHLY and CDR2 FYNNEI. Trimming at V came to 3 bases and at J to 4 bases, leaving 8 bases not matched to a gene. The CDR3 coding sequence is TGTGCCAGCAGTGACCCAATTAGCGGGCTAGAGACCCAGTACTTC. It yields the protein CASSDPISGLETQYF. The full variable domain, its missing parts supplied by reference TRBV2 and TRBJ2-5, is EPEVTQTPSHQVTQMGQEVILRCVPISNHLYFYWYRQILGQKVEFLVSFYNNEISEKSEIFDDQFSVERPDGSNFTLKIRSTKLEDSAMYFCASSDPISGLETQYFGPGTRLLVL.

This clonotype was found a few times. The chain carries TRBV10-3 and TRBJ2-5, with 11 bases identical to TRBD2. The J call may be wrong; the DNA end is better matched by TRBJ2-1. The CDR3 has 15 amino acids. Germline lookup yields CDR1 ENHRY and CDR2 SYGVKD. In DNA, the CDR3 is TGTGCCATCAGTGAGGCTAGCGGGGGGCGAGGTGAGCAGTTCTTC. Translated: CAISEASGGRGEQFF.

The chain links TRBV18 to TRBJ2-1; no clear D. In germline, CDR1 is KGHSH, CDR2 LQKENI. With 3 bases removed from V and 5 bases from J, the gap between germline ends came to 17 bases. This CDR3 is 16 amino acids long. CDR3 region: CASSPISDSRDNEQFF. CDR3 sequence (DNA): TGTGCCAGCTCACCCATCTCGGATAGTCGCGACAATGAGCAGTTCTTC.